This TCR beta chain was captured by sequencing in a study of cytomegalovirus exposure and HLA in healthy donors (dated 2017 in TCRdb). A note on the overall study: An earlier analysis of some 600 of the donors reported 250 to 350 Gb of sequence data and about 120 million unique TCR beta sequences obtained from some 170 million T cells. Every repertoire in the discovery cohort had been generated on one and the same sequencing platform. Across 398 genotyped donors of the cohort, an average of about 220,000 unique TCR beta nucleotide sequences per donor were sequenced, and 15% to 20% of those sequences were non-productive. The study profiled the T cell repertoires of around 700 subjects by immunosequencing and related them to cytomegalovirus serostatus. Because of strong linkage in the cohort, roughly five DR-DQ haplotypes were treated as single units for association and clustering. High-throughput TCR immunosequencing, statistical association of individual TCRs with disease status, and machine learning were combined to predict cytomegalovirus infection status. The study aimed to test whether cataloging public T cell receptors could reveal signatures of past pathogen exposure. In the later analysis, no new phenotypic data were used to find candidate immune exposures; instead, reliance was placed on TCR beta sequences and their occurrence across donors. A later analysis re-examined previously published TCR beta repertoires from more than 550 donors and added high-resolution HLA genotyping to investigate patterns of TCR occurrence. Alongside the repertoire data, information on donor age, sex, ethnicity and CMV serostatus was compiled. An early release covering around 630 HLA-typed donors comprised 300 to 350 gigabases of sequencing data and approximately 80 million unique TCR sequences. In a later genetic analysis, genome-wide SNP genotypes for about 60% of the 666 donors were used, and that subset was treated as a discovery cohort. In addition to the first cohort of approximately 670 subjects, a separate validation cohort of 120 different subjects was used. Class I and class II HLA loci were covered by the typing at four-digit resolution. The number of donors typed differed by locus, with 629-630 for A, B, C, DRB1 and DQB1, around 500 for DQA1, over 600 for DPA1, and around 460 for DPB1. Of the 398 genotyped donors, 65% to 90% were placed in the genetic ancestry cluster associated with self-reported Caucasian donors. In an earlier analysis of roughly 540 of the donors, high-throughput TCR beta sequencing was used to judge whether each TCR beta V gene segment behaved as functional or pseudogenic.

As for this clone: Its specific antigen is unknown. Per-base quality was not reported, and no clone a single base away is much larger than it.

The cohort was made up of about 610 healthy bone marrow donors. At the time of sampling, all cohort members were nominally healthy, though unrecorded immune exposures were likely present. The donor tested CMV seronegative and was one of the 352 seronegative cohort members. Each donor provided a peripheral blood sample, and peripheral blood mononuclear cells were used for TCR beta sequencing. Genomic DNA extraction from the blood cell samples was performed with the Qiagen DNeasy Blood Extraction Kit. On the study overall, not on this receptor specifically: A later genetic analysis associated a missense DCLRE1C variant with V-gene and J-gene trimming of TCR beta chains, and an independent cohort replicated the association. Broadly in line with IMGT annotations, most TCR beta V segments showed up in productive rearrangements about 90% or about 30% of the time in an earlier analysis of 587 of the donors. A later analysis found that most CMV-associated TCR beta chains appeared HLA-restricted, with HLA associations seemingly driven largely by CMV exposure. In vitro tests confirmed that three of the cytomegalovirus-associated TCR beta chains recognize cytomegalovirus antigens. The authors suggested that the approach could potentially be generalized to other disease states and immunological phenotypes. Because counts were too low, seventeen rarely observed V segments, including chromosome 9 orphons, were excluded from the earlier analysis of a few hundred of the donors. The study gave a list of about 170 TCR beta chains associated with cytomegalovirus. Cytomegalovirus status was reported to be diagnosed by the classifier with high specificity and sensitivity in both the original and validation cohorts. This cohort had only TCR beta chains sequenced, and the lack of alpha or paired-chain data limited which features could be detected. Because HLA typing was missing for some donors at each locus, association tests included only the typed subset. According to a later genetic analysis, donors in an Asian-associated ancestry cluster had fewer N-insertions in productive TCRs than the approximately 650-donor mean. The only immune exposure information available for the cohort was CMV serostatus. A later analysis found that TCR association rates varied across HLA loci, with DRB1 alleles showing the most associated TCRs and HLA-C alleles the fewest. Most TCR sequences were seen in very few donors, while some public TCRs were found in many individuals. A further reported finding was that TCR beta sequences accurately predicted the HLA-A and HLA-B alleles for most subjects in the first cohort. The 87-base-pair reads could not distinguish some IMGT-functional V segments, including TRBV6-2 and TRBV6-3, so those segments were excluded. Presence/absence analyses assumed roughly uniform sequencing depth across donors, an assumption that may not hold. A later analysis associated 16,951 TCR beta sequences with specific HLA alleles at a false discovery rate of 0.05. Correlated functional status among segregating V segments might reflect linkage disequilibrium, but an unknown experimental factor could not be ruled out. In a later analysis, HLA-associated TCR beta chains showed more clonal expansion and lower generation probabilities than non-associated chains that were equally common. In a later analysis, several top co-occurrence clusters were reported to appear linked to parvovirus B19, influenza, CMV and Epstein-Barr virus. A cluster of highly shared sequence variants was judged likely to represent a technical artifact of the sequencing pipeline. When HLA alleles, especially DR and DQ, strongly co-occurred, TCR associations were difficult to assign to individual alleles.

V lost 4 bases and J lost 8 bases; the stretch between them is 17 bases long. For CDR1 and CDR2, the germline V gene lists MNHEY and SVGAGI. The CDR3 starts with the cysteine, ends with the phenylalanine, and has 14 residues. The sequence is cut down to CDR3 DNA, 42 bases in frame from base 1. The library was built by means of the immunoSEQ multiplex PCR assay. For the multiplex PCR, a mixture combining 60 forward primers for TCR Vbeta segments and 13 reverse primers for TCR Jbeta segments was used. Amplification of the CDR3 region of rearranged TCR beta genes was performed with a multiplex PCR assay on genomic DNA. The amplified TCR beta libraries were sequenced on the Illumina HiSeq System as 87-base-pair reads. As for how the authors treated the data: Across the 600 to 700 repertoires, a later analysis counted 75 million to 90 million unique TCR beta chains, 8.5 million to 12 million of which were shared by at least two donors. Raw reads were error-corrected and collapsed into unique sequences with a nearest-neighbor algorithm that merged closely related sequences to remove PCR and sequencing errors. V, D and J gene segments were assigned by aligning CDR3 sequences to IMGT reference sequences. Each retained sequence needed at least a six-nucleotide match to both a V gene segment and a J gene segment. A rearrangement counted as productive if the CDR3 had no stop codons and remained in frame with V and J, and every other rearrangement counted as non-productive. CDR3 was defined according to IMGT convention as the region running from the second conserved V-encoded cysteine to the conserved J-encoded phenylalanine. The earlier analysis of some 600 of the donors excluded sequences that lacked an unambiguous match to a single V gene segment. In an earlier analysis of approximately 550 of the donors, V segments were called functional above 56.7% productive rearrangements and were called segregating when the between-donor standard deviation exceeded 5%. A statistical classification framework was built for diagnosing cytomegalovirus status from the catalog of TCR beta chain sequences. In a later analysis, TCR nucleotide sequences were compared against IMGT/GENE-DB human TR gene sequences so that V and J genes could be assigned. In a later analysis, CDR3 sequences and most-parsimonious VDJ recombination scenarios were assigned using the TCRdist pipeline. In a later analysis, each TCR beta chain was defined by its CDR3 amino acid sequence together with its V-gene family, and reads lacking a unique V-gene family were excluded. As a way to deal with suspected cross-contamination and a sequencing artifact, a later analysis dropped hundreds of nucleotide sequences that were highly shared and had low generation probability. In a later analysis, a clonal expansion index was calculated for each public chain from normalized within-repertoire ranks of inferred template counts. In a later analysis, generation probabilities were computed using a VDJ recombination model fitted to out-of-frame rearrangements, and the results were checked against IGoR. Hypergeometric tests were used in a later analysis to score TCR-TCR, TCR-HLA and TCR-CMV co-occurrence, with a repertoire-size bias correction applied to the TCR pairs. A later analysis estimated false discovery rates by permuting HLA or CMV assignments 20 times. In a later analysis, co-occurring TCRs were grouped using DBSCAN, and TCRdist sequence similarity was added for clustering within HLA-allele-positive subsets. For co-occurrence clustering, repertoires with fewer than 30,000 or more than 120,000 public chains were excluded, along with a handful of repertoires with anomalous nucleotide sharing. Imported from immuneACCESS, the table was reduced by TCRdb to in-frame sequences with V and J called. These copies leave out some clones; in studies compared against another copy, an unresolved V gene accounts for under half, and the cause of the remainder is not known. V and J calls and clone size come straight from that table; D and trimming were deduced from the DNA. Here the sample has 80,000 to 100,000 clones; 80% occur a single time. The ten largest clones capture around 7% of the sample.

This TCR was recovered from a man under 40 in good health and CMV-seronegative. Sequencing was carried out using PBMCs. Recombination joined TRBV6-5 with TRBJ1-2; the D gene is perhaps TRBD1, on 6 matching bases. The DNA is TGTGCCAGCAGTTCCGGACAGTTCACAGGCGGCTACACCTTC. The resulting protein is CASSSGQFTGGYTF.